This T cell receptor (beta chain) appears in the sequencing data of a study of esophageal squamous cell carcinoma under preoperative chemotherapy. Time point: before preoperative PTX-NDP chemotherapy. TCRdb processed the PCR reads anew with MiXCR; each CDR3 protein has one entry. The sample has 10,000 to 15,000 distinct CDR3 sequences; under 65% are singletons. V lost 2 bases and J lost 4, with 6 bases in between. The CDR3 runs 13 residues. Germline-derived CDR1 and CDR2 are SGHTA and FQGNSA. The sequence was obtained from a human donor with esophageal squamous cell carcinoma. The donor label of this sample is uncertain. The sample was taken from a patient given preoperative chemotherapy. The chain links TRBV7-2 to TRBJ2-1, with a tentative D call TRBD2 (5 bases). In nucleotides, the CDR3 is TGTGCCAGCAGCTTACTAGCTTACAATGAGCAGTTCTTC. This sequence encodes CASSLLAYNEQFF.